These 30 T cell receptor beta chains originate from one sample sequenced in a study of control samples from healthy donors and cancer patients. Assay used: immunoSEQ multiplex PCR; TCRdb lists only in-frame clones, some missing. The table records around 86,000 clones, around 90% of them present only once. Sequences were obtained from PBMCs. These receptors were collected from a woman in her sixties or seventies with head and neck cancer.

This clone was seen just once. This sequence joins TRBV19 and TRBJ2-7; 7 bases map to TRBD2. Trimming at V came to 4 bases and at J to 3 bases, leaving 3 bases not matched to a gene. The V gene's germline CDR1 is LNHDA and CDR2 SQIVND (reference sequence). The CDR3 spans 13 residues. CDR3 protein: CASSRKRDYEQYF. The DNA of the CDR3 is TGTGCCAGTAGTAGGAAGCGGGACTACGAGCAGTACTTC.

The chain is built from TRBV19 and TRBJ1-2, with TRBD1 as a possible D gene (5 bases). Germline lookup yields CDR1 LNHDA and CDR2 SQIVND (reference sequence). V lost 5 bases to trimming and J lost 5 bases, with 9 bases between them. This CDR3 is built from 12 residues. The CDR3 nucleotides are TGTGCCAGTAGTCAGGGCGAGTATGGCTACACCTTC. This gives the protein CASSQGEYGYTF.

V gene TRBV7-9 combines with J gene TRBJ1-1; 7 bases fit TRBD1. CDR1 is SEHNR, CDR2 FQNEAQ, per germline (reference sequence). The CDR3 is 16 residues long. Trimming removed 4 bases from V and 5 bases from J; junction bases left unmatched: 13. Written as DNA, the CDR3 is TGTGCCAGCAGCTCTGAGAGGGGGCGACTGGGGACTGAAGCTTTCTTT. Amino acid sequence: CASSSERGRLGTEAFF.

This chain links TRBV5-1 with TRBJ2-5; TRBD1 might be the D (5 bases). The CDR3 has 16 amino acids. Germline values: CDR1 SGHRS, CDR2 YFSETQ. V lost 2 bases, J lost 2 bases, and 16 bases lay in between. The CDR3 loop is CASSFGTGTKQETQYF. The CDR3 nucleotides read TGCGCCAGCAGCTTTGGAACAGGAACGAAACAAGAGACCCAGTACTTC.

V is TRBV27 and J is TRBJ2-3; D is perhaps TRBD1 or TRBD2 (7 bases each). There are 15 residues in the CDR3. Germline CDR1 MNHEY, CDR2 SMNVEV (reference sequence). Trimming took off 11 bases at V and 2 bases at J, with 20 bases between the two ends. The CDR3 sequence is CASRGLAAVTDTQYF. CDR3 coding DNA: TGTGCCTCGAGGGGGCTAGCGGCTGTCACAGATACGCAGTATTTT.

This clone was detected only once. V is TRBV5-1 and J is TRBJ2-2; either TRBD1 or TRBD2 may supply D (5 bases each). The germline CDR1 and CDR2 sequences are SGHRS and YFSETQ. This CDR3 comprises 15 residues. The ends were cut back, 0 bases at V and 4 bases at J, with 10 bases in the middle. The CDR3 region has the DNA TGCGCCAGCAGCTTGGAGGCAGGGACCACCGGGGAGCTGTTTTTT. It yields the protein CASSLEAGTTGELFF.

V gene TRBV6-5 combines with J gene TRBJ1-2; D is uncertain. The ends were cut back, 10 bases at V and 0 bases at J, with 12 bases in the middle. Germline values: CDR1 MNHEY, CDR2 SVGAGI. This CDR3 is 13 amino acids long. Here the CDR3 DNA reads TGTGCCACCAGATCGGTTTCTAACTATGGCTACACCTTC. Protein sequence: CATRSVSNYGYTF.

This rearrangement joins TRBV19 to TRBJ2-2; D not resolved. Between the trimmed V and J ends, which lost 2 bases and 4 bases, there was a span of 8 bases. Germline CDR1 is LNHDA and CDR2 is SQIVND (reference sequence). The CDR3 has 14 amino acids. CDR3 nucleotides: TGTGCCAGTAGTATAAGTGTTCGCACCGGGGAGCTGTTTTTT. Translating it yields CASSISVRTGELFF.

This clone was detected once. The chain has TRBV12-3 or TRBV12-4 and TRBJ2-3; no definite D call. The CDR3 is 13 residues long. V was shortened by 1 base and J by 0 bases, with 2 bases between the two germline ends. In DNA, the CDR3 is TGTGCCAGCAGTTTAGATAGCACAGATACGCAGTATTTT. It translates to CASSLDSTDTQYF.

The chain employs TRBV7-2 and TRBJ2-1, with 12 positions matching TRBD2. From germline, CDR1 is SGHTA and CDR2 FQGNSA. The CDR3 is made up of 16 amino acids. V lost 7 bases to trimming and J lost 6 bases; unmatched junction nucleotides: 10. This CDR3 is CASMPLASGRGNEQFF. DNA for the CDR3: TGTGCCAGCATGCCGTTGGCTAGCGGGAGGGGCAATGAGCAGTTCTTC.

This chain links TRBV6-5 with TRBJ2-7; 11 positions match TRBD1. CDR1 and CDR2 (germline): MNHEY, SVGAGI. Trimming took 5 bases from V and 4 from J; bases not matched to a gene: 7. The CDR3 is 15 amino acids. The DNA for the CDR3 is TGTGCCAGCAGTAACAGGGACAGGGGGGTATACGAGCAGTACTTC. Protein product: CASSNRDRGVYEQYF.

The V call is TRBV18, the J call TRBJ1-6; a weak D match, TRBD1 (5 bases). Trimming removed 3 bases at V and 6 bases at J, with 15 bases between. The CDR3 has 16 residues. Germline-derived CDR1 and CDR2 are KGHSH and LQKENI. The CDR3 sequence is CASSPAGRVLNSPLHF. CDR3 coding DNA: TGTGCCAGCTCACCCGCGGGACGGGTACTTAATTCACCCCTCCACTTT.

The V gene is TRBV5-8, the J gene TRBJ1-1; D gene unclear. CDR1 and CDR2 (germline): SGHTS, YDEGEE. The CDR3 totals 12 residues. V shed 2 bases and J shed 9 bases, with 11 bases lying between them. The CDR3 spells CASSLSRVKAFF. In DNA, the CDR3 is TGTGCCAGCAGCTTATCCCGGGTTAAAGCTTTCTTT.

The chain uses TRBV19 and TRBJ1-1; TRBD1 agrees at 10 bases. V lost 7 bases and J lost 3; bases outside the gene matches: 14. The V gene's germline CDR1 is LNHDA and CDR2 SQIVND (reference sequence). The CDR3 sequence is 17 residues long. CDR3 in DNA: TGTGCCAGTATTAATGGAGGACAGGGGGTACGGGACACTGAAGCTTTCTTT. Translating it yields CASINGGQGVRDTEAFF.

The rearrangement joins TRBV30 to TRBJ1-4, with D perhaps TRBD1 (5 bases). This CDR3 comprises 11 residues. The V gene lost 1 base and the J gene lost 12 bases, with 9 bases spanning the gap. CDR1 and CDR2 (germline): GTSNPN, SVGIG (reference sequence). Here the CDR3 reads CAWSDRNQLFF. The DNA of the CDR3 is TGTGCCTGGAGTGACAGGAATCAACTGTTTTTT.

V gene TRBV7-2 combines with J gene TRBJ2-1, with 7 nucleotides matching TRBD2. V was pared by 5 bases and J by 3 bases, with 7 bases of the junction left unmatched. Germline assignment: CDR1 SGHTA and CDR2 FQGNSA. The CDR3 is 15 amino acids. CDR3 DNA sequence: TGTGCCAGCAGCAGAACTAGCGTGATCTACAATGAGCAGTTCTTC. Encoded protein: CASSRTSVIYNEQFF.

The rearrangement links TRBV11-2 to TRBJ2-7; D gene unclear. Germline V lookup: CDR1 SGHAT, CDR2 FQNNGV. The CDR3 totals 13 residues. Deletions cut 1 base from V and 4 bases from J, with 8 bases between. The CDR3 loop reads CASSLGGSYEQYF. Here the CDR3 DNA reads TGTGCCAGCAGCTTAGGGGGTTCATACGAGCAGTACTTC.

The CDR3 DNA reads TGCAGTGCTCCGGGGACCTACGAGCAGTACTTC. It specifies CSAPGTYEQYF. The chain is built from TRBV20-1 and TRBJ2-7; D perhaps matches TRBD2 (5 bases). The CDR3 runs 11 residues. In germline, CDR1 is DFQATT, CDR2 SNEGSKA (reference sequence). V was shortened by 5 bases and J by 2 bases, with 7 bases between the two germline ends.

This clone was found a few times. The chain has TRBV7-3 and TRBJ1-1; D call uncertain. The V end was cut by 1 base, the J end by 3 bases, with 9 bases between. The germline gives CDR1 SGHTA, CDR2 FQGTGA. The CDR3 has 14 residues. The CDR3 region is CASSLNSGDTEAFF. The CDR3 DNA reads TGTGCCAGCAGCTTAAATTCAGGAGACACTGAAGCTTTCTTT.

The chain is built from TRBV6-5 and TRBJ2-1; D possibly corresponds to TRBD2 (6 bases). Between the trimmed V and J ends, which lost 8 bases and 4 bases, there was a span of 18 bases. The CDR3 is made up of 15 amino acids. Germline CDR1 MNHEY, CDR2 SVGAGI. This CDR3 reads CASEPIQGGYNEQFF. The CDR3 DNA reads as TGTGCCAGCGAACCCATCCAGGGAGGTTACAATGAGCAGTTCTTC.

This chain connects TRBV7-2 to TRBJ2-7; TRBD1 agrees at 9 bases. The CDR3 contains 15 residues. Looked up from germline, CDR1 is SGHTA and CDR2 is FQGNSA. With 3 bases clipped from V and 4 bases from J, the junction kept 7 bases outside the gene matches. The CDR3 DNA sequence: TGTGCCAGCAGCTTGTGGGACAGGGTTAGGTACGAGCAGTACTTC. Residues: CASSLWDRVRYEQYF.

The CDR3: CASSPSPTNTEAFF. The DNA for the CDR3 is TGTGCCAGCAGTCCAAGCCCAACGAACACTGAAGCTTTCTTT. The chain combines TRBV7-3 with TRBJ1-1, with D unclear. V dropped 6 bases and J dropped 1 base, with 12 bases sitting between them. The germline V gene has CDR1 SGHTA and CDR2 FQGTGA. CDR3 length: 14 amino acids.

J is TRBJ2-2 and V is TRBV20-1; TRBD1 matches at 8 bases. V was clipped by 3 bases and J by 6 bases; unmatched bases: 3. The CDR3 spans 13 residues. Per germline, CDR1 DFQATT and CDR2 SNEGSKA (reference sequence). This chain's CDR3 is CSASRTGPGELFF. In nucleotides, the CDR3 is TGCAGTGCTAGTCGGACAGGGCCCGGGGAGCTGTTTTTT.

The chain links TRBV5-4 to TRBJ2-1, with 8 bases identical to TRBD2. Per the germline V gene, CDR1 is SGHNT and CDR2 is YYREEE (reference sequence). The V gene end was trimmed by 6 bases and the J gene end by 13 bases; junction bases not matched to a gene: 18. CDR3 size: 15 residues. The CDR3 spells CASNRREGQSGAQFF. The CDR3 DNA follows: TGTGCCAGCAACCGACGGGAGGGTCAATCGGGGGCTCAGTTCTTC.

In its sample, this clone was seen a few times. DNA for the CDR3: TGTGCCAGCAGCGTACAGGTTGTCAATCAGCCCCAGCATTTT. The encoded protein is CASSVQVVNQPQHF. V usage is TRBV2 and J usage is TRBJ1-5, with D possibly TRBD1 on 5 matching bases. In germline, CDR1 is SNHLY, CDR2 FYNNEI. Trimming removed 6 bases at V and 3 bases at J, with 12 bases between. The CDR3 has 14 amino acids.

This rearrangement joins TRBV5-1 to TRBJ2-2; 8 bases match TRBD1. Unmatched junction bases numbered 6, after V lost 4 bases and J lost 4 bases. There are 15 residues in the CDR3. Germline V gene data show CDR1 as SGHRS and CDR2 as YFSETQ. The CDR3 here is CASSTDGQGTGELFF. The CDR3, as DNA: TGCGCCAGCAGCACGGATGGACAGGGCACCGGGGAGCTGTTTTTT.

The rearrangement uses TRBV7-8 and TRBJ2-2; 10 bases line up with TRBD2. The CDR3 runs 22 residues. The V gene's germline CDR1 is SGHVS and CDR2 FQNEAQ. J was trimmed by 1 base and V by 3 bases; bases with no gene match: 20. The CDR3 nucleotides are TGTGCCAGCAGCTTTATTGGGGGACTAGCGACCCATACTGGGGAGAACACCGGGGAGCTGTTTTTT. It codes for CASSFIGGLATHTGENTGELFF. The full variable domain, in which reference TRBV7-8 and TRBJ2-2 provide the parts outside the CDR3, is GAGVSQSPRYKVAKRGQDVALRCDPISGHVSLFWYQQALGQGPEFLTYFQNEAQLDKSGLPSDRFFAERPEGSVSTLKIQRTQQEDSAVYLCASSFIGGLATHTGENTGELFFGEGSRLTVL.

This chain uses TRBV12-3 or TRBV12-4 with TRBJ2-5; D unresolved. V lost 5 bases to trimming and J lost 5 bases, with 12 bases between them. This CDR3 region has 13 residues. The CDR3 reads CASSTPVVETQYF. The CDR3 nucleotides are TGTGCCAGCAGTACCCCCGTAGTTGAGACCCAGTACTTC.

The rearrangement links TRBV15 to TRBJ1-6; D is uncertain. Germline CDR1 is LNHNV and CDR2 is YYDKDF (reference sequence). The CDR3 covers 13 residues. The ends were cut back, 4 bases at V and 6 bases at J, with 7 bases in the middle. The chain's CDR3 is CATSKGFNSPLHF. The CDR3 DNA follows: TGTGCCACCAGCAAGGGCTTTAATTCACCCCTCCACTTT.

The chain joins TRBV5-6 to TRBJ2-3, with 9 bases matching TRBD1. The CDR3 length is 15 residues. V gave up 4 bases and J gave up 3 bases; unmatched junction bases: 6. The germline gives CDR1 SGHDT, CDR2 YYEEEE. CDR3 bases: TGTGCCAGCAGCCCGGGGACAGGGAGGACAGATACGCAGTATTTT. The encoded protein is CASSPGTGRTDTQYF.